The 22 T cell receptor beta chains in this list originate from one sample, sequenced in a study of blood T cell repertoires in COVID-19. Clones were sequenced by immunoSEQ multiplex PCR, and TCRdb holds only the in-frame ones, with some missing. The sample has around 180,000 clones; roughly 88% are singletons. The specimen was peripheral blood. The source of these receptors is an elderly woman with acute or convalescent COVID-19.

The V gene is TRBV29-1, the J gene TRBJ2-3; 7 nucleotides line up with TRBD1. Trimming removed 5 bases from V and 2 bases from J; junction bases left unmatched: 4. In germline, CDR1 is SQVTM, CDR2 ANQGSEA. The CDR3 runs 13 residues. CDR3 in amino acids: CSVTGQATDTQYF. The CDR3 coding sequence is TGCAGCGTTACCGGACAGGCCACAGATACGCAGTATTTT.

The CDR3 region has the DNA TGCGCCAGCAGCACAGGCTCCTCTGGGGCCAACGTCCTGACTTTC. This codes for CASSTGSSGANVLTF. This sequence joins TRBV5-1 and TRBJ2-6; possible D gene TRBD1, 5 bases. V was clipped by 4 bases and J by 0 bases, with 8 bases between them. This CDR3 region has 15 residues. Germline loops: CDR1 SGHRS, CDR2 YFSETQ.

CDR3 residues: CASSLPQGGYEQYF. The CDR3 bases are TGTGCCAGCAGCTTACCGCAGGGTGGCTACGAGCAGTACTTC. The chain links TRBV7-2 to TRBJ2-7, with D perhaps TRBD1 (5 bases). Germline V gene data show CDR1 as SGHTA and CDR2 as FQGNSA. V was pared by 2 bases and J by 3 bases, with 11 bases between. The length of the CDR3 is 14 residues.

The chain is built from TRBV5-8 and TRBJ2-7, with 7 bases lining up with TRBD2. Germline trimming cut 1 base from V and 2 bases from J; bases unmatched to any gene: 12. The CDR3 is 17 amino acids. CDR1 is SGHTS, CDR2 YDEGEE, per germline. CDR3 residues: CASSLSWSGGGAYEQYF. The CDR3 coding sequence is TGTGCCAGCAGCTTGAGCTGGTCGGGGGGAGGGGCCTACGAGCAGTACTTC.

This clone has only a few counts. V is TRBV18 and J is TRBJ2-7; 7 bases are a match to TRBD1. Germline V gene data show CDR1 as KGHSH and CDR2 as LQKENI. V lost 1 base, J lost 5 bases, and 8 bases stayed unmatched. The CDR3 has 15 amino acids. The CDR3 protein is CASSPLDREGHEQYF. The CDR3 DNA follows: TGTGCCAGCTCACCACTTGACAGGGAAGGTCACGAGCAGTACTTC.

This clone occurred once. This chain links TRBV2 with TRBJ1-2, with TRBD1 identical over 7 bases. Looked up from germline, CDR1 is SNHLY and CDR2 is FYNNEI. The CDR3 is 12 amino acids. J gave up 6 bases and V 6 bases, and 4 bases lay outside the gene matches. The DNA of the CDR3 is TGTGCCAGCAGAGTCGACAGGGATGGCTACACCTTC. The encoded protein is CASRVDRDGYTF.

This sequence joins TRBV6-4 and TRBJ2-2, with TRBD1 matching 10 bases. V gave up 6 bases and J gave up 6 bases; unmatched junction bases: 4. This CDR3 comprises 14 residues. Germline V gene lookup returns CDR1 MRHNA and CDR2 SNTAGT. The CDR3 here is CASRPGQGSGELFF. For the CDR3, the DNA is TGTGCCAGCAGACCGGGACAGGGGTCCGGGGAGCTGTTTTTT.

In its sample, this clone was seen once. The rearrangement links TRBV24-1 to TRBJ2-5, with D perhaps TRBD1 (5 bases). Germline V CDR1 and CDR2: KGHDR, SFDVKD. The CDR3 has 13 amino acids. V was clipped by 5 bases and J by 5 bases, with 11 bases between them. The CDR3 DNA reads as TGTGCCACCAGTGCGCAGGGCAGGGAGACCCAGTACTTC. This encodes CATSAQGRETQYF.

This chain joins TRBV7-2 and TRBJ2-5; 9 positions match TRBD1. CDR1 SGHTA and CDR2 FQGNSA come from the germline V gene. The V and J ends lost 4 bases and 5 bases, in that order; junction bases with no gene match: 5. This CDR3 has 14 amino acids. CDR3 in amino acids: CASSWGQGQETQYF. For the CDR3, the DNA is TGTGCCAGCAGCTGGGGACAGGGTCAGGAGACCCAGTACTTC.

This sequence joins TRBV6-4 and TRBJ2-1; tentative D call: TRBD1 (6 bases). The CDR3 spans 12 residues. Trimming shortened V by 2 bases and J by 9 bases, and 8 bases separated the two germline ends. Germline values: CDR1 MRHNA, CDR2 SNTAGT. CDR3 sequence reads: CASSDPGVEQFF. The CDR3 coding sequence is TGTGCCAGCAGTGACCCAGGGGTTGAGCAGTTCTTC.

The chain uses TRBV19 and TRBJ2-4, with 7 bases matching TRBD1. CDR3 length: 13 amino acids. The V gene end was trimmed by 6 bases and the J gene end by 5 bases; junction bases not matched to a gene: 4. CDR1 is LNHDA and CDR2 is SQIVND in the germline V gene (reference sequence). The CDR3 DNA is TGTGCCAGTAGAAGACAGGGCCAAAACATTCAGTACTTC. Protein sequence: CASRRQGQNIQYF.

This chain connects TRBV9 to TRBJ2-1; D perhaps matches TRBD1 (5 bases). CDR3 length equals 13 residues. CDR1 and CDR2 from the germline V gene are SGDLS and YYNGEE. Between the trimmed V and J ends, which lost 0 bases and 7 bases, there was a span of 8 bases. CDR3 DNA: TGTGCCAGCAGCGTAGGACAGACGAATGAGCAGTTCTTC. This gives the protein CASSVGQTNEQFF. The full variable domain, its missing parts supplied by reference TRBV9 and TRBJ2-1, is DSGVTQTPKHLITATGQRVTLRCSPRSGDLSVYWYQQSLDQGLQFLIQYYNGEERAKGNILERFSAQQFPDLHSELNLSSLELGDSALYFCASSVGQTNEQFFGPGTRLTVL.

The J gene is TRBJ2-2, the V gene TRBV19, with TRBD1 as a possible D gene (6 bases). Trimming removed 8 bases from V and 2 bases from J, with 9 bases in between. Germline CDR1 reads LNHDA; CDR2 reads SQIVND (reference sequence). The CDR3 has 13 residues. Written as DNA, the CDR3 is TGTGCCAGTTCTGGGGGCAACACCGGGGAGCTGTTTTTT. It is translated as CASSGGNTGELFF.

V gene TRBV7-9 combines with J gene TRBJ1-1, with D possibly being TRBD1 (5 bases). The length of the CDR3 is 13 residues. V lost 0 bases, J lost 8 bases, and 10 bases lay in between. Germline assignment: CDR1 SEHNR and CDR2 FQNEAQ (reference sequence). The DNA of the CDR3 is TGTGCCAGCAGCTTAGCTATGGGGCAGGAAGCTTTCTTT. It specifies CASSLAMGQEAFF.

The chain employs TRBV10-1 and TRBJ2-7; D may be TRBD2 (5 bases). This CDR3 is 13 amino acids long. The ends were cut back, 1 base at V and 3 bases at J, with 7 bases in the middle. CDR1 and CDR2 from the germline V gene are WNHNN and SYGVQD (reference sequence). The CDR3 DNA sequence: TGCGCCAGCAGTGAGTTAGGGAGCTACGAGCAGTACTTC. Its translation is CASSELGSYEQYF.

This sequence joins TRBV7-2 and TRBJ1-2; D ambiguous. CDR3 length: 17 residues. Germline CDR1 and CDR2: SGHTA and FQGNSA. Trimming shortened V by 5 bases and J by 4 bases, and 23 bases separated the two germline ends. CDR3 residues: CASSPREGPGFFYGYTF. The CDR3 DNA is TGTGCCAGCAGCCCGAGGGAGGGCCCCGGCTTTTTCTATGGCTACACCTTC.

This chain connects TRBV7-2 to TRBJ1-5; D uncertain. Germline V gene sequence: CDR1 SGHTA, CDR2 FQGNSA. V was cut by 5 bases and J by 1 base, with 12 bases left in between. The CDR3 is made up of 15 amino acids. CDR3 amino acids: CASSESAQSNQPQHF. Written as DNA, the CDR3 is TGTGCCAGCAGCGAGAGCGCCCAGAGCAATCAGCCCCAGCATTTT.

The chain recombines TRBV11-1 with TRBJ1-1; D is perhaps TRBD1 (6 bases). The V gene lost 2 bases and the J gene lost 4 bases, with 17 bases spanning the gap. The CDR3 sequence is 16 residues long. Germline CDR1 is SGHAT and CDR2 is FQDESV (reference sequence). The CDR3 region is CASSLNVGALGTEAFF. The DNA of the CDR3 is TGTGCCAGCAGCTTAAATGTGGGGGCGCTTGGCACTGAAGCTTTCTTT.

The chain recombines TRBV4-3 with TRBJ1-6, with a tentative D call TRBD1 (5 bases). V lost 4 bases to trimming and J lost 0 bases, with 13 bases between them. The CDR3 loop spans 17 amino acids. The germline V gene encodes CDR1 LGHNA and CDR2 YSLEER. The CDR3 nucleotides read TGCGCCAGCAGCCTAAGACAGATCAGCTCCTATAATTCACCCCTCCACTTT. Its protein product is CASSLRQISSYNSPLHF.

The CDR3: CASSPGLNEKLFF. The CDR3 DNA reads TGTGCCAGCTCACCGGGGCTGAATGAAAAACTGTTTTTT. V gene TRBV18 combines with J gene TRBJ1-4; D is perhaps TRBD1 (5 bases). The germline V gene has CDR1 KGHSH and CDR2 LQKENI. CDR3 length: 13 amino acids. V gave up 3 bases and J gave up 5 bases, with 7 bases separating them.

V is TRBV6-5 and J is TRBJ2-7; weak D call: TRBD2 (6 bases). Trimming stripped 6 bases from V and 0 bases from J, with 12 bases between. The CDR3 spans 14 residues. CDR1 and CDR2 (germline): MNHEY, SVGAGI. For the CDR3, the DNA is TGTGCCAGCAGGGGGAGGTTTAGCTCCTACGAGCAGTACTTC. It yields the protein CASRGRFSSYEQYF.

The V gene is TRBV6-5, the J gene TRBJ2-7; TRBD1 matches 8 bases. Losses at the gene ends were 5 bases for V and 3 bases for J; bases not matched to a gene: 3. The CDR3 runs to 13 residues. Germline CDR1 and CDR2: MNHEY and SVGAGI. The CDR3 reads CASSNGQGYEQYF. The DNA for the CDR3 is TGTGCCAGCAGTAATGGACAGGGCTACGAGCAGTACTTC.